Shown below are 24 T cell receptor beta chains from a single sample sequenced in a study of cytomegalovirus exposure and HLA in healthy donors. Amplification used 60 Vbeta primers and 13 Jbeta primers. Some clones are missing from TCRdb's copy, which holds only in-frame ones; the method was immunoSEQ multiplex PCR. Seen here are under 120,000 clones, roughly 80% observed once, and the top ten hold approximately 5.1%. Sample: PBMCs. These TCRs come from a female donor in good health and CMV-seropositive.

V usage is TRBV4-1 and J usage is TRBJ1-5, with 7 bases lining up with TRBD1. The CDR3 contains 17 residues. The V gene's germline CDR1 is MGHRA and CDR2 YSYEKL. V shed 4 bases and J 0 bases; nucleotides not matched to a gene: 9. The chain's CDR3 is CASSPLLGDSSNQPQHF. CDR3 DNA: TGCGCCAGCAGCCCTCTATTAGGGGACAGTAGCAATCAGCCCCAGCATTTT.

The gene calls are TRBV6-1 and TRBJ1-2, with a weak D call TRBD1 (6 bases). CDR3 length: 15 residues. The germline V and J ends were trimmed by 7 bases and 0 bases, with 15 bases remaining between them. Germline V gene data show CDR1 as MNHNS and CDR2 as SASEGT. CDR3 DNA sequence: TGTGCCAGCATCGAGGGGGGGTTAGCTAACTATGGCTACACCTTC. It translates to CASIEGGLANYGYTF.

The rearrangement uses TRBV29-1 and TRBJ2-2, with D unclear. This CDR3 contains 13 residues. V gave up 1 base and J gave up 3 bases, with 6 bases separating them. The germline gives CDR1 SQVTM, CDR2 ANQGSEA. As DNA, the CDR3 is TGCAGCGTTGAAGCCCGGGACACCGGGGAGCTGTTTTTT. This translates into CSVEARDTGELFF.

This rearrangement joins TRBV28 to TRBJ2-7; weak D call: TRBD1 (5 bases). Germline CDR1 reads MDHEN; CDR2 reads SYDVKM. This CDR3 is 12 amino acids long. The V gene lost 8 bases and the J gene lost 4 bases, with 12 bases spanning the gap. CDR3 sequence reads: CASGPDTYEQYF. In DNA form, the CDR3 reads TGTGCCAGCGGTCCGGACACATACGAGCAGTACTTC. The full variable domain, with the rest looked up from reference TRBV28 and TRBJ2-7, is DVKVTQSSRYLVKRTGEKVFLECVQDMDHENMFWYRQDPGLGLRLIYFSYDVKMKEKGDIPEGYSVSREKKERFSLILESASTNQTSMYLCASGPDTYEQYFGPGTRLTVT.

J is TRBJ2-7 and V is TRBV5-1; a weak D match, TRBD2 (6 bases). V dropped 4 bases and J dropped 5 bases, with 16 bases sitting between them. This CDR3 is 14 amino acids long. Germline V gives CDR1 SGHRS, CDR2 YFSETQ. The CDR3: CASSPGTLPHEQYF. In DNA form, the CDR3 reads TGCGCCAGCAGCCCAGGGACTTTGCCCCACGAGCAGTACTTC.

This chain connects TRBV28 to TRBJ1-4; the match to TRBD1 covers 7 bases. Germline trimming cut 8 bases from V and 3 bases from J; bases unmatched to any gene: 6. The germline V gene has CDR1 MDHEN and CDR2 SYDVKM. The CDR3 spans 14 residues. CDR3 sequence reads: CASFPGQSNEKLFF. The CDR3 DNA sequence: TGTGCCAGCTTCCCGGGACAGTCTAATGAAAAACTGTTTTTT.

This clone was picked up one time. The gene calls are TRBV9 and TRBJ2-1; D is undetermined. The CDR3 spans 14 residues. Trimming took off 5 bases at V and 4 bases at J, with 13 bases between the two ends. Germline V CDR1 and CDR2: SGDLS, YYNGEE. For the CDR3, the DNA is TGTGCCAGCAGTGACGGAGAGGAGTACAATGAGCAGTTCTTC. Residues: CASSDGEEYNEQFF. The full variable domain, with the rest looked up from reference TRBV9 and TRBJ2-1, is DSGVTQTPKHLITATGQRVTLRCSPRSGDLSVYWYQQSLDQGLQFLIQYYNGEERAKGNILERFSAQQFPDLHSELNLSSLELGDSALYFCASSDGEEYNEQFFGPGTRLTVL.

The V and J genes are TRBV27 and TRBJ2-7; 9 bases agree with TRBD1. The germline CDR1 and CDR2 sequences are MNHEY and SMNVEV (reference sequence). V was pared by 5 bases and J by 2 bases, with 7 bases of the junction left unmatched. CDR3 length equals 15 residues. The CDR3: CASSPSGTGTYEQYF. The CDR3 DNA reads as TGTGCCAGCAGTCCCTCCGGGACAGGGACCTACGAGCAGTACTTC.

The gene calls are TRBV5-1 and TRBJ2-3, with 13 bases that match TRBD2. The CDR3 loop spans 16 amino acids. Germline CDR1 and CDR2: SGHRS and YFSETQ. The ends lost 5 bases at V and 4 bases at J; junction bases unmatched: 7. CDR3 nucleotides: TGCGCCAGCAGTTCCCGGACTAGCGGGGGCCCAGATACGCAGTATTTT. As protein: CASSSRTSGGPDTQYF.

Written as DNA, the CDR3 is TGCAGCGCTACAGGGGGCGCTTCTAACTATGGCTACACCTTC. Residues: CSATGGASNYGYTF. The V and J genes are TRBV29-1 and TRBJ1-2, with TRBD1 matching 9 bases. V gave up 7 bases and J gave up 0 bases; unmatched junction bases: 6. The CDR3 length is 14 residues. Per the germline V gene, CDR1 is SQVTM and CDR2 is ANQGSEA.

This clone appeared a few times. The chain recombines TRBV10-2 with TRBJ2-5; possible D gene TRBD1, 6 bases. Germline CDR1 WSHSY, CDR2 SAAADI. V was cut by 5 bases and J by 5 bases, with 12 bases left in between. The CDR3 is 13 amino acids. CDR3 coding DNA: TGCGCCAGCAGTAAACACAGGGATGAGACCCAGTACTTC. Translating it yields CASSKHRDETQYF.

Only a few counts were recorded for this clone. The J gene is TRBJ2-5, the V gene TRBV5-1; D perhaps matches TRBD2 (6 bases). Germline V lookup: CDR1 SGHRS, CDR2 YFSETQ. The CDR3 spans 15 residues. V was cut by 0 bases and J by 5 bases, with 14 bases left in between. Here the CDR3 DNA reads TGCGCCAGCAGCTTGGAGGCGGGAAGGTTCGAGACCCAGTACTTC. This codes for CASSLEAGRFETQYF.

The chain joins TRBV11-3 to TRBJ2-5; weak D call: TRBD1 (6 bases). The germline CDR1 and CDR2 sequences are SGHNT and YENEEA. Trimming took off 1 base at V and 1 base at J, with 10 bases between the two ends. The CDR3 length is 15 residues. In DNA, the CDR3 is TGTGCCAGCAGCTTAGCGGGACACCCCCAAGAGACCCAGTACTTC. It translates to CASSLAGHPQETQYF.

The genes are TRBV5-1 and TRBJ2-2; no reliable D call. V lost 0 bases and J 8 bases, leaving 14 bases between the germline ends. This CDR3 has 15 residues. CDR1 is SGHRS and CDR2 is YFSETQ in the germline V gene. CDR3 protein: CASSLDTSRRGELFF. In DNA, the CDR3 is TGCGCCAGCAGCTTGGACACCTCACGGCGGGGGGAGCTGTTTTTT.

The chain carries TRBV7-2 and TRBJ2-5; D might be TRBD2 (6 bases). The V end was cut by 6 bases, the J end by 1 base, with 18 bases between. Germline V gives CDR1 SGHTA, CDR2 FQGNSA. There are 16 residues in the CDR3. The CDR3 coding sequence is TGTGCCAGCAGTCAAGGAGGGTTGCCTCGCCAAGAGACCCAGTACTTC. It codes for CASSQGGLPRQETQYF.

The chain links TRBV15 to TRBJ1-4, with D possibly being TRBD1 (6 bases). This CDR3 is built from 12 residues. Deletions cut 9 bases from V and 6 bases from J, with 11 bases between. The V gene's germline CDR1 is LNHNV and CDR2 YYDKDF (reference sequence). Here the CDR3 DNA reads TGTGCCACACAGGGAGCGGATGAAAAACTGTTTTTT. This codes for CATQGADEKLFF.

There are a few counts of this clone. The chain uses TRBV6-6 and TRBJ2-7, with TRBD2 as a possible D gene (6 bases). V was pared by 0 bases and J by 6 bases, with 12 bases between. The CDR3 extends over 14 amino acids. Germline CDR1 and CDR2: MNHNY and SVGAGI (reference sequence). Written as DNA, the CDR3 is TGTGCCAGCAGTTACTCGCTCCGCGGGACCGAGCAGTACTTC. Amino acid sequence: CASSYSLRGTEQYF.

This chain joins TRBV7-6 and TRBJ1-1; D is unresolved. CDR3 length: 16 amino acids. CDR1 is SGHVS and CDR2 is FNYEAQ in the germline V gene. V lost 2 bases, J lost 1 base, and 14 bases lay in between. For the CDR3, the DNA is TGTGCCAGCAGCTTATCGAGACCGGGATCGAACACTGAAGCTTTCTTT. Translation: CASSLSRPGSNTEAFF.

The chain links TRBV5-4 to TRBJ2-1; 9 bases agree with TRBD1. Germline CDR1 and CDR2: SGHNT and YYREEE (reference sequence). J was trimmed by 4 bases and V by 4 bases; bases with no gene match: 6. The CDR3 extends over 15 amino acids. The CDR3 protein is CASSPGTGSYNEQFF. CDR3 coding DNA: TGTGCCAGCAGCCCGGGGACAGGGAGTTACAATGAGCAGTTCTTC. Combining the CDR3 with reference TRBV5-4 and TRBJ2-1 gives the whole variable domain ETGVTQSPTHLIKTRGQQVTLRCSSQSGHNTVSWYQQALGQGPQFIFQYYREEENGRGNFPPRFSGLQFPNYSSELNVNALELDDSALYLCASSPGTGSYNEQFFGPGTRLTVL.

This clone was recorded a few times. This chain joins TRBV11-2 and TRBJ2-7; TRBD2 might be the D (5 bases). This CDR3 spans 12 amino acids. Trimming took off 11 bases at V and 3 bases at J, with 14 bases between the two ends. Looked up from germline, CDR1 is SGHAT and CDR2 is FQNNGV. The CDR3, as DNA: TGTGCCTCCTCGGGGTGGGGCTACGAGCAGTACTTC. This codes for CASSGWGYEQYF.

This clone was seen a few times. The chain joins TRBV9 to TRBJ2-5; 8 bases align to TRBD2. The CDR3 is made up of 14 amino acids. The V gene's germline CDR1 is SGDLS and CDR2 YYNGEE. The ends lost 0 bases at V and 7 bases at J; junction bases unmatched: 5. The CDR3 nucleotides read TGTGCCAGCAGCGTAGGGACTAGCCTTGGGACCCAGTACTTC. Protein: CASSVGTSLGTQYF.

The chain couples TRBV2 to TRBJ1-2; 9 nucleotides align to TRBD1. V lost 5 bases and J lost 8; bases outside the gene matches: 6. Germline V gene sequence: CDR1 SNHLY, CDR2 FYNNEI. The CDR3 length is 13 residues. CDR3 loop: CASSPTGGKGYTF. The CDR3 DNA reads TGTGCCAGCAGTCCCACAGGGGGCAAAGGCTACACCTTC.

In DNA form, the CDR3 reads TGTGCCAGCAGCTTACAGGCTGACAATCAGCCCCAGCATTTT. Protein: CASSLQADNQPQHF. The V gene is TRBV7-8, the J gene TRBJ1-5; D unclear. The CDR3 is 14 residues long. V shed 2 bases and J shed 3 bases, with 8 bases lying between them. The V gene's germline CDR1 is SGHVS and CDR2 FQNEAQ.

V usage is TRBV28 and J usage is TRBJ1-2; D is ambiguous. The CDR3 is 12 amino acids. Germline V gives CDR1 MDHEN, CDR2 SYDVKM. V was clipped by 6 bases and J by 8 bases, with 13 bases between them. The CDR3 DNA sequence: TGTGCCAGCAGAAGACTGCCTGGAGGCTACACCTTC. The encoded protein is CASRRLPGGYTF.